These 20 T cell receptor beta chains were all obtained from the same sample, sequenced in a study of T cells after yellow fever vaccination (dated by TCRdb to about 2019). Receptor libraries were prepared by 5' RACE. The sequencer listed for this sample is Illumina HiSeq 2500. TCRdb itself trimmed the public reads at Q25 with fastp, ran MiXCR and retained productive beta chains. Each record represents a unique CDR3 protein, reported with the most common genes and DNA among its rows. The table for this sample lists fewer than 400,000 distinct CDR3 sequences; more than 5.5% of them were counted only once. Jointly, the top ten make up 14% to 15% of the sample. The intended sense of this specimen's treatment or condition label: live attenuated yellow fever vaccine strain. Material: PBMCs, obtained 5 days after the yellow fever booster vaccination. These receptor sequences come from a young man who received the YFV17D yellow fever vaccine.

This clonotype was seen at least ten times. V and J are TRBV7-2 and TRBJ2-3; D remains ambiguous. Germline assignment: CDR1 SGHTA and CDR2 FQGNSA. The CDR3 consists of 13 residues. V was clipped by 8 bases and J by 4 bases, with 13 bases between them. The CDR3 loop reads CASGDSASDTQYF. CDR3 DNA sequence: TGTGCCAGCGGAGATTCTGCCTCAGATACGCAGTATTTT. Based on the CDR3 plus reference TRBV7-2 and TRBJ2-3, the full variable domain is GAGVSQSPSNKVTEKGKDVELRCDPISGHTALYWYRQSLGQGLEFLIYFQGNSAPDKSGLPSDRFSAERTGGSVSTLTIQRTQQEDSAVYLCASGDSASDTQYFGPGTRLTVL.

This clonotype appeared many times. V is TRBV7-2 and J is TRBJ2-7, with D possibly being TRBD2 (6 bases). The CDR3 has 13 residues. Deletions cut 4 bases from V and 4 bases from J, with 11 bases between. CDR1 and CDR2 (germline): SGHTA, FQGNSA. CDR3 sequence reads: CASSSPGVYEQYF. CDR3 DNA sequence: TGTGCCAGCAGCTCCCCGGGGGTTTACGAGCAGTACTTC.

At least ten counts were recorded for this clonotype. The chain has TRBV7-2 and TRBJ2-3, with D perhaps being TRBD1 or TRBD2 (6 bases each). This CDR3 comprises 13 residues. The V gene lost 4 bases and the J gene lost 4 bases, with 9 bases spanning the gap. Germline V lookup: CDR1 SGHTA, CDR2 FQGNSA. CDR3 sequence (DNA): TGTGCCAGCAGCTGGAGGGGGGCAGATACGCAGTATTTT. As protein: CASSWRGADTQYF.

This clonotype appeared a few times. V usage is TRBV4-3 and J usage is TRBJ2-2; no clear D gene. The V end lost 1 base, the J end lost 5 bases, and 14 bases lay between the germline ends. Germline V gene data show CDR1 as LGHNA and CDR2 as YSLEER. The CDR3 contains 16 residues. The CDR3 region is CASSQVLLPGTGELFF. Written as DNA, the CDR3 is TGCGCCAGCAGCCAAGTTTTGCTCCCCGGAACCGGGGAGCTGTTTTTT.

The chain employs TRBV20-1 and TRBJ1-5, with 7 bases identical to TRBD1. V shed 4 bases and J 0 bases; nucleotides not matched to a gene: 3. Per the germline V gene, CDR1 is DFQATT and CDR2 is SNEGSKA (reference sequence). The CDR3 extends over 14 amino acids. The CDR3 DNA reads TGCAGTGCTACAGGGGGGAATAGCAATCAGCCCCAGCATTTT. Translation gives CSATGGNSNQPQHF.

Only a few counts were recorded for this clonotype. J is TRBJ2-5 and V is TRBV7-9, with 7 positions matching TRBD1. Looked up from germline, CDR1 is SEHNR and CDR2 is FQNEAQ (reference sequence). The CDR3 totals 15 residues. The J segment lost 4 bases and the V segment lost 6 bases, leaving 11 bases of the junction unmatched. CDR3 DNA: TGTGCCAGCAGTTTAAGAGGGCCAGGGGGAGAGACCCAGTACTTC. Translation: CASSLRGPGGETQYF.

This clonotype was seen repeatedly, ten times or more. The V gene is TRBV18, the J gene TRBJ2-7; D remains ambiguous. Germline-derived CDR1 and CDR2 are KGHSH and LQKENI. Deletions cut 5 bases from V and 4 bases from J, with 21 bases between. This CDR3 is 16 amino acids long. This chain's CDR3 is CASSGFTAGTSYEQYF. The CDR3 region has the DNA TGTGCCAGCTCAGGATTTACGGCAGGTACCTCTTACGAGCAGTACTTC.

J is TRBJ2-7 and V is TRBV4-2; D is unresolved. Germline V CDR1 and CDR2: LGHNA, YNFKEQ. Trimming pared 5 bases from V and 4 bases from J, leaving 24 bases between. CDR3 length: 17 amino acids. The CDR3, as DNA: TGTGCCAGCAGCAGAGTTACGCGGAAGGAATTGTTATACGAGCAGTACTTC. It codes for CASSRVTRKELLYEQYF.

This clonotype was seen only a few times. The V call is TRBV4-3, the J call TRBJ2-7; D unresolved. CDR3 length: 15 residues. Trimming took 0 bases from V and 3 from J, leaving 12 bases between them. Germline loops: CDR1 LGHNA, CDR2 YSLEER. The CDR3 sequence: CASSQEDHRDYEQYF. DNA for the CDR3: TGCGCCAGCAGCCAAGAGGATCATAGAGACTACGAGCAGTACTTC.

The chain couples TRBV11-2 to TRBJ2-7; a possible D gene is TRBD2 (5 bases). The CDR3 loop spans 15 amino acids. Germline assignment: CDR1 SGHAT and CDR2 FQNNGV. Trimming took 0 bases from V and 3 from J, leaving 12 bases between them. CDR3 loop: CASSLEFGVNYEQYF. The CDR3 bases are TGTGCCAGCAGCTTAGAATTCGGGGTTAACTACGAGCAGTACTTC.

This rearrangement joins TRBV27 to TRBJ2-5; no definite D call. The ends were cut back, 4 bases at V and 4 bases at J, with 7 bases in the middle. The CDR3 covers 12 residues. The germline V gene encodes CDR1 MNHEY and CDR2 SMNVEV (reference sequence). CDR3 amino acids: CASSWPGETQYF. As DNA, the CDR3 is TGTGCCAGCAGTTGGCCAGGAGAGACCCAGTACTTC.

The CDR3 region has the DNA TGTGCCAGCAGCCGGACTAGTGTTTCCTACAATGAGCAGTTCTTC. Encoded protein: CASSRTSVSYNEQFF. This chain joins TRBV12-3 or TRBV12-4 and TRBJ2-1; 7 bases line up with TRBD2. CDR3 length: 15 amino acids. With 6 bases clipped from V and 1 base from J, the junction kept 6 bases outside the gene matches.

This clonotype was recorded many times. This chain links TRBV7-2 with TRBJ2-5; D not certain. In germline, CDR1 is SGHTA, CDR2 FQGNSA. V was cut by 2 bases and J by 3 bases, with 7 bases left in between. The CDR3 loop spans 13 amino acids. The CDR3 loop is CASSLSREETQYF. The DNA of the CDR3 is TGTGCCAGCAGCTTATCCCGGGAAGAGACCCAGTACTTC.

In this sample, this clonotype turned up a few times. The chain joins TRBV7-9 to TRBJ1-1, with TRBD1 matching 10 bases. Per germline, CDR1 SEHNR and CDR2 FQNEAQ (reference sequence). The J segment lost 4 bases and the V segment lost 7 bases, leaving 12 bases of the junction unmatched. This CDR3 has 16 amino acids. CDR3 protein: CASTIFRTGGGTEAFF. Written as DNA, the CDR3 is TGTGCCAGCACCATATTCAGGACAGGGGGTGGCACTGAAGCTTTCTTT.

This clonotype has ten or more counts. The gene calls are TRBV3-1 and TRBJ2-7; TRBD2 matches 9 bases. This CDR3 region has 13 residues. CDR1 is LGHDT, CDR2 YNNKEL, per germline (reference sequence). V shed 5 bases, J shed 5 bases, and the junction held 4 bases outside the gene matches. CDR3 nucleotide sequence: TGTGCCAGCAGCTTAGCGGGAGTAAACGAGCAGTACTTC. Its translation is CASSLAGVNEQYF.

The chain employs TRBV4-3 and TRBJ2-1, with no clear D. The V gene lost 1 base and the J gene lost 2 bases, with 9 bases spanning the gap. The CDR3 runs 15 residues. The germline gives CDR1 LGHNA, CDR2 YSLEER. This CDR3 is CASSQVGLAYNEQFF. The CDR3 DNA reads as TGCGCCAGCAGCCAAGTTGGTCTAGCCTACAATGAGCAGTTCTTC.

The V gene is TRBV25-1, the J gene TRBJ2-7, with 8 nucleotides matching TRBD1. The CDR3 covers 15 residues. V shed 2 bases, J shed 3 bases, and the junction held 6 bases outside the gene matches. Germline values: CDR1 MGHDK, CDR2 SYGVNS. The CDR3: CASSEEDRANYEQYF. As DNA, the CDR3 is TGTGCCAGCAGTGAAGAGGACAGGGCAAACTACGAGCAGTACTTC.

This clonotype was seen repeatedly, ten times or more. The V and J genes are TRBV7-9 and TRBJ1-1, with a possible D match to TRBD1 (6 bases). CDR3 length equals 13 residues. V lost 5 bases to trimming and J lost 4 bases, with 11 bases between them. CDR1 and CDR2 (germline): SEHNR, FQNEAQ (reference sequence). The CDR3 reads CASSLLGGTEAFF. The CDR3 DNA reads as TGTGCCAGCAGCCTTTTAGGGGGCACTGAAGCTTTCTTT.

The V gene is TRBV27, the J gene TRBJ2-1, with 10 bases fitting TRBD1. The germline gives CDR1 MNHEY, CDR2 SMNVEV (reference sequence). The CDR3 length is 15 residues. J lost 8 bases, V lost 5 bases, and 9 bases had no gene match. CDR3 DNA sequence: TGTGCCAGCAGTCCCGGGACAGGGGAATTCTATGAGCAGTTCTTC. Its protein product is CASSPGTGEFYEQFF.

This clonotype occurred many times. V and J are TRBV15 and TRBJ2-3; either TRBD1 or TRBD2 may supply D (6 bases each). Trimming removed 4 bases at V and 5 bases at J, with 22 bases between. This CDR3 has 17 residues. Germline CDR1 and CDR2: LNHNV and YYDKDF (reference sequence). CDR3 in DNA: TGTGCCACCAGCACCAGGAGGGACTCAAAGGGGGGAGATACGCAGTATTTT. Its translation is CATSTRRDSKGGDTQYF.